This T cell receptor (beta chain) stems from a study of cytomegalovirus exposure and HLA in healthy donors. PCR employed 60 Vbeta and 13 Jbeta primers. Sequenced by immunoSEQ multiplex PCR; TCRdb stores in-frame clones only, minus some. The sample includes around 150,000 clones. The receptor was isolated from a woman aged 55-70 years in good health and CMV-seronegative. Source material: PBMCs.

DNA of the CDR3: TGTGCCAGCAGAAGAGGTGGTTATAGCAATCAGCCCCAGCATTTT. Translation: CASRRGGYSNQPQHF. V gene TRBV21-1 combines with J gene TRBJ1-5. TRBV21-1 is an annotated pseudogene. CDR3 length: 15 residues.